Described below is a single T cell receptor (beta chain) sequence and its context. Indicated time point: newly diagnosed GD, antithyroid drugs for less than 3 months. From RNA extracted from PBMCs, the TCR library was made. CDR3 regions were amplified by Arm-PCR using iRepertoire HTBI primers to build TCR beta libraries. MiXCR was run by TCRdb on the multiplex PCR reads, yielding one entry per CDR3 protein. The sample yields about 620,000 distinct CDR3 sequences, 15% to 20% seen once. The sample belongs to a study of regulatory T cells in long-lasting Graves disease. At the level of the study: Antithyroid drugs had been taken by newly diagnosed Graves' patients for under 3 months.

V shed 6 bases, J shed 0 bases, and the junction held 4 bases outside the gene matches. The length of the CDR3 is 15 residues. CDR1 is MNHNS, CDR2 SASEGT, per germline. These same records also appear under a second study, on T cells in Graves' hyperthyroidism and ophthalmopathy. This second study notes: Ophthalmopathy prediction by the model preceded onset by a median about 6 months.

This receptor was identified in a woman aged 25 to 39 with Graves disease. The V and J genes are TRBV6-1 and TRBJ1-1; 10 nucleotides align to TRBD1. This specimen was peripheral blood mononuclear cells (PBMCs), taken at new diagnosis, from a patient treated with antithyroid drugs. CDR3 loop: CASSDRGRVNTEAFF. The CDR3 DNA reads TGTGCCAGCAGCGACAGGGGGCGAGTGAACACTGAAGCTTTCTTT.